This is a list of T cell receptor beta chains from one sample in a study of blood T cell repertoires in COVID-19. Profiled with immunoSEQ multiplex PCR; TCRdb holds only in-frame clones, not every one. The data contain about 130,000 clones, approximately 82% of them singletons. The sample was peripheral blood. The receptors stem from a man aged 40-55 years with active or convalescent COVID-19. The CDR3 runs from the conserved cysteine through the conserved F or W. Each record gives: clone size, D gene, V gene, J gene, CDR3 protein, CDR3 DNA. A D gene is named only where the DNA matches it firmly. For some rows the clone size is stated as once, few or many, or as a class when expanded; others skip it.

-,TRBD2,TRBV7-2,TRBJ2-2,CASRGLAGGSRGGLFF,TGTGCCAGCAGAGGACTAGCGGGGGGGTCCCGGGGCGGGCTGTTTTTT
-,-,TRBV4-2,TRBJ2-7,CASSQKEGFGYEQYF,TGTGCCAGCAGCCAAAAGGAGGGCTTCGGGTACGAGCAGTACTTC
-,-,TRBV5-1,TRBJ2-5,CASSRAQGQETQYF,TGCGCCAGCAGCAGGGCTCAGGGCCAAGAGACCCAGTACTTC
-,-,TRBV5-3,TRBJ2-5,CARSLGGAKTQYF,TGTGCCAGAAGCTTGGGGGGCGCGAAGACCCAGTACTTC
-,-,TRBV14,TRBJ2-5,CASSHLWGSETQYF,TGTGCCAGCAGCCATCTCTGGGGCTCGGAGACCCAGTACTTC
-,TRBD1,TRBV19,TRBJ1-2,CASSNYDRVRWYGYTF,TGTGCCAGTAGTAACTACGACAGGGTTCGGTGGTATGGCTACACCTTC
-,TRBD1,TRBV15,TRBJ1-2,CATSRDVVGQGAYGYTF,TGTGCCACCAGCAGAGATGTGGTGGGACAGGGGGCATATGGCTACACCTTC
-,TRBD1,TRBV5-1,TRBJ2-7,CASSRDREYEQYF,TGCGCCAGCAGCCGGGACAGGGAGTACGAGCAGTACTTC
-,-,TRBV5-1,TRBJ1-3,CASSLAQPLSGNTIYF,TGCGCCAGCAGCTTGGCACAGCCGCTCTCTGGAAACACCATATATTTT
-,-,TRBV18,TRBJ2-7,CASSPPSVLYEQYF,TGTGCCAGCTCACCACCGTCGGTTCTCTACGAGCAGTACTTC
-,-,TRBV5-6,TRBJ1-1,CASSRMGALNTEAFF,TGTGCCAGCAGCCGAATGGGGGCCCTGAACACTGAAGCTTTCTTT
-,TRBD2,TRBV4-1,TRBJ2-1,CASSLRIHTSGGENEQFF,TGCGCCAGCAGCCTGCGGATCCATACTAGCGGGGGGGAGAATGAGCAGTTCTTC
few,-,TRBV12-5,TRBJ2-7,CASGLGAGRYEQYF,TGTGCTAGTGGTTTGGGGGCAGGCCGCTACGAGCAGTACTTC
-,TRBD2,TRBV7-2,TRBJ2-7,CASSAGTSGKSYEQYF,TGTGCCAGCAGCGCAGGGACTAGCGGGAAAAGCTACGAGCAGTACTTC
-,TRBD1,TRBV9,TRBJ2-3,CASSAGTANTDTQYF,TGTGCCAGCAGCGCCGGGACAGCCAACACAGATACGCAGTATTTT
-,TRBD2,TRBV19,TRBJ2-1,CASSIPRGLAGGTYNEQFF,TGTGCCAGTAGTATACCCCGAGGACTAGCGGGGGGAACCTACAATGAGCAGTTCTTC
-,TRBD1,TRBV30,TRBJ2-3,CAWSVGQAISDTQYF,TGTGCCTGGAGTGTGGGACAGGCAATTAGCGATACGCAGTATTTT
many,TRBD2,TRBV7-9,TRBJ2-1,CASSLGLAGGQDEQFF,TGTGCCAGCAGCTTAGGACTAGCGGGGGGGCAGGATGAGCAGTTCTTC
-,-,TRBV6-2/TRBV6-3,TRBJ1-1,CASSKRNTEAFF,TGTGCCAGCAGTAAGCGAAACACTGAAGCTTTCTTT
few,TRBD1,TRBV5-5,TRBJ1-1,CASSYGTANTEAFF,TGTGCCAGCAGCTACGGGACAGCCAACACTGAAGCTTTCTTT
-,TRBD2,TRBV11-2,TRBJ2-5,CASSFPQGLAETQYF,TGTGCCAGCAGCTTCCCCCAAGGACTAGCGGAGACCCAGTACTTC
-,TRBD1,TRBV25-1,TRBJ1-6,CASSGDRSNSPLHF,TGTGCCAGCAGTGGGGACAGATCTAATTCACCCCTCCACTTT
few,-,TRBV2,TRBJ1-5,CASSGEAQPQHF,TGTGCCAGCAGCGGAGAGGCCCAGCCCCAGCATTTT
-,-,TRBV18,TRBJ1-5,CASSPGQNQPQHF,TGTGCCAGCTCACCGGGACAAAATCAGCCCCAGCATTTT
-,-,TRBV4-2,TRBJ1-2,CASSQGTRDSAYGYTF,TGTGCCAGCAGCCAAGGAACTCGGGACTCGGCTTATGGCTACACCTTC
-,-,TRBV5-4,TRBJ1-2,CASSWSGDNYYGYTF,TGTGCCAGCAGCTGGAGCGGGGACAACTACTATGGCTACACCTTC
-,-,TRBV30,TRBJ2-3,CAWSGNGRYF,TGTGCCTGGAGTGGGAATGGGCGGTATTTT
-,-,TRBV9,TRBJ1-3,CASSDSQAGVGNTIYF,TGTGCCAGCAGCGACTCACAGGCAGGGGTTGGAAACACCATATATTTT
-,-,TRBV5-6,TRBJ2-5,CASSSLTWEETQYF,TGTGCCAGCAGCTCCTTGACATGGGAAGAGACCCAGTACTTC
-,-,TRBV28,TRBJ2-3,CASSRDTPSTDTQYF,TGTGCCAGCAGCCGCGACACGCCGAGCACAGATACGCAGTATTTT
-,-,TRBV6-1,TRBJ2-7,CASSEKKTGSYEQYF,TGTGCCAGCAGTGAAAAAAAAACAGGAAGCTACGAGCAGTACTTC
few,TRBD1,TRBV12-5,TRBJ2-5,CASGIRQGVETQYF,TGTGCTAGTGGTATTCGACAGGGTGTGGAGACCCAGTACTTC
few,TRBD1,TRBV5-4,TRBJ1-4,CASSSDRGQEKLFF,TGTGCCAGCAGCTCGGACAGGGGGCAAGAAAAACTGTTTTTT
few,-,TRBV5-5,TRBJ2-2,CASKIEGSSNTGELFF,TGTGCCAGCAAAATAGAGGGCAGTTCGAACACCGGGGAGCTGTTTTTT
-,TRBD1,TRBV11-3,TRBJ2-5,CASSLGGQGVETQYF,TGTGCCAGCAGCTTAGGGGGACAGGGAGTAGAGACCCAGTACTTC
-,TRBD1,TRBV9,TRBJ1-3,CASSGDRSGNTIYF,TGTGCCAGCAGCGGGGACAGGAGTGGAAACACCATATATTTT
-,TRBD2,TRBV5-4,TRBJ2-6,CASKGAGAGANVLTF,TGTGCCAGCAAAGGTGCGGGAGCTGGGGCCAACGTCCTGACTTTC
-,-,TRBV5-1,TRBJ1-1,CASSDQGNTEAFF,TGCGCCAGCAGCGATCAGGGGAACACTGAAGCTTTCTTT
-,-,TRBV18,TRBJ2-2,CASSSTLDLGAGELFF,TGTGCCAGCTCATCAACCCTGGACCTCGGGGCCGGGGAGCTGTTTTTT
once,TRBD1,TRBV5-1,TRBJ2-7,CASSLGTGGTYEQYF,TGCGCCAGCAGCTTGGGCACAGGGGGAACCTACGAGCAGTACTTC
-,-,TRBV7-9,TRBJ2-1,CASSLAYLTRSSYNEQFF,TGTGCCAGCAGCTTAGCCTACCTGACGAGGAGCTCCTACAATGAGCAGTTCTTC
-,TRBD2,TRBV7-2,TRBJ2-7,CASSLSAGGNEQYF,TGTGCCAGCAGCTTAAGCGCGGGGGGCAACGAGCAGTACTTC
once,TRBD1,TRBV11-2,TRBJ2-2,CASSFARQGWELFF,TGTGCCAGCAGCTTCGCAAGACAGGGGTGGGAGCTGTTTTTT
-,TRBD1,TRBV6-1,TRBJ1-3,CASSVWDSESSGNTIYF,TGTGCCAGCAGTGTTTGGGACAGCGAGTCCTCTGGAAACACCATATATTTT
-,TRBD1,TRBV2,TRBJ2-2,CASIRQGASGELFF,TGTGCCAGCATCCGACAGGGGGCGAGCGGGGAGCTGTTTTTT
-,TRBD2,TRBV6-5,TRBJ2-5,CASRPLAVETQYF,TGTGCCAGCAGGCCGCTAGCGGTGGAGACCCAGTACTTC
-,TRBD1,TRBV7-9,TRBJ1-2,CASTNRDTGTGGDGYTF,TGTGCCAGCACCAACAGGGATACCGGGACAGGGGGCGATGGCTACACCTTC
-,TRBD2,TRBV6-6,TRBJ2-1,CASSQPMLAGSYNEQFF,TGTGCCAGCAGTCAGCCGATGCTAGCGGGGTCCTACAATGAGCAGTTCTTC
-,TRBD1,TRBV24-1,TRBJ1-1,CATSDLLGQGFYWAFF,TGTGCCACCAGTGATTTGCTGGGACAGGGTTTTTATTGGGCTTTCTTT
-,TRBD1,TRBV4-1,TRBJ2-7,CASSQGLRDRDRAYEQYF,TGCGCCAGCAGCCAAGGGCTCCGGGACAGGGATCGGGCCTACGAGCAGTACTTC
-,-,TRBV27,TRBJ1-1,CASSSAGTEAFF,TGTGCCAGCAGTTCTGCAGGGACTGAAGCTTTCTTT
-,TRBD1,TRBV7-6,TRBJ2-3,CASSPRTGATDTQYF,TGTGCCAGCAGCCCTCGGACAGGGGCCACAGATACGCAGTATTTT
-,-,TRBV6-2/TRBV6-3,TRBJ2-3,CASSLQGWDTQYF,TGTGCCAGCAGCTTACAGGGATGGGATACGCAGTATTTT
-,-,TRBV6-5,TRBJ1-1,CASSREVRAGTEAFF,TGTGCCAGCAGCCGAGAGGTACGGGCGGGCACTGAAGCTTTCTTT
-,TRBD1,TRBV12-5,TRBJ2-5,CASGLGDRVETQYF,TGTGCTAGTGGTTTGGGTGACAGGGTAGAGACCCAGTACTTC